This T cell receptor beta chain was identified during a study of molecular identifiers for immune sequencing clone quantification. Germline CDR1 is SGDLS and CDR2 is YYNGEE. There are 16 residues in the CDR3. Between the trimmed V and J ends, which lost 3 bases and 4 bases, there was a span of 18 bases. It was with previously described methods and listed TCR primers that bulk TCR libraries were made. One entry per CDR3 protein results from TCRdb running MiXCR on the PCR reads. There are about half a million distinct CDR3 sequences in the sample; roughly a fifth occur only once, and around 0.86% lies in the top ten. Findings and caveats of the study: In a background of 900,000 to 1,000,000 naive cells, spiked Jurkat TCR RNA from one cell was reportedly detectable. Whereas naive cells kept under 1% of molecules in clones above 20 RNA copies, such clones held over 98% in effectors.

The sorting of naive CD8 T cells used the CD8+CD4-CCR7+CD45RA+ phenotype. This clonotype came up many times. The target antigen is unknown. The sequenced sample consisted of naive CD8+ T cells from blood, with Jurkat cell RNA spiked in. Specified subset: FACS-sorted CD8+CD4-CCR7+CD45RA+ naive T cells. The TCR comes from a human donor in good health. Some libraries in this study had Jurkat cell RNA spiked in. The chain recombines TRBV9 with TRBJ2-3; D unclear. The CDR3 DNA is TGTGCCAGCAGCGCCCAAGGTAGTAGGGCCTCAGATACGCAGTATTTT. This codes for CASSAQGSRASDTQYF.